The 31 T cell receptor beta chains given below trace back to one sample, sequenced in a study of neoadjuvant anti-PD-1 for oral cavity cancer. Time point in this sample: after neoadjuvant nivolumab, at surgical resection. The data were produced by immunoSEQ multiplex PCR, yet TCRdb's version contains in-frame clones alone and is incomplete. The repertoire includes roughly 15,000 clones, 30% to 45% of them detected once, and roughly 36% sits in the top ten. Source: tumor tissue, taken after nivolumab (anti-PD-1) treatment. These receptors originate from a person between 40 and 85 years old with oral cavity squamous cell carcinoma.

This clone came up a few times. The chain links TRBV19 to TRBJ1-2, with D perhaps matching TRBD1 (6 bases). V was clipped by 4 bases and J by 6 bases, with 18 bases between them. The V gene's germline CDR1 is LNHDA and CDR2 SQIVND (reference sequence). The CDR3 consists of 15 residues. This chain's CDR3 is CASSTSRQAVDGYTF. CDR3 DNA sequence: TGTGCCAGTAGTACCTCCCGACAGGCGGTAGATGGCTACACCTTC.

This chain links TRBV27 with TRBJ2-3, with 13 nucleotides matching TRBD2. Germline CDR1 reads MNHEY; CDR2 reads SMNVEV (reference sequence). Unmatched junction bases numbered 5, after V lost 5 bases and J lost 0 bases. This CDR3 is 17 amino acids long. For the CDR3, the DNA is TGTGCCAGCAGTCGACTAGCGGGGGGCGGGAGCACAGATACGCAGTATTTT. It codes for CASSRLAGGGSTDTQYF.

The V gene is TRBV7-6, the J gene TRBJ1-1; D ambiguous. Trimming pared 4 bases from V and 1 base from J, leaving 7 bases between. The CDR3 is 13 residues long. Germline CDR1 SGHVS, CDR2 FNYEAQ. The CDR3 nucleotides are TGTGCCAGCAGCTCCCTGCGGAACACTGAAGCTTTCTTT. Translation: CASSSLRNTEAFF. The full variable domain, its missing parts supplied by reference TRBV7-6 and TRBJ1-1, is GAGVSQSPRYKVTKRGQDVALRCDPISGHVSLYWYRQALGQGPEFLTYFNYEAQQDKSGLPNDRFSAERPEGSISTLTIQRTEQRDSAMYRCASSSLRNTEAFFGQGTRLTVV.

This clone is large by share. The rearrangement links TRBV7-9 to TRBJ1-2; unclear D gene. The CDR3 is 11 residues long. CDR1 and CDR2 (germline): SEHNR, FQNEAQ (reference sequence). Trimming stripped 2 bases from V and 7 bases from J, with 5 bases between. This CDR3 is CASSLSRGYTF. The CDR3 nucleotides read TGTGCCAGCAGCTTATCACGTGGCTACACCTTC.

This clone was detected only a few times. The chain combines TRBV4-1 with TRBJ1-5; D unclear. CDR1 is MGHRA and CDR2 is YSYEKL in the germline V gene. Trimming removed 0 bases at V and 0 bases at J, with 6 bases between. This CDR3 spans 15 amino acids. In DNA, the CDR3 is TGCGCCAGCAGCCAAGAAGCGCGTAGCAATCAGCCCCAGCATTTT. This codes for CASSQEARSNQPQHF.

CDR3 bases: TGTGCCAGCAGTGCGGATGGGGGGGAGACCCAGTACTTC. It translates to CASSADGGETQYF. This chain links TRBV2 with TRBJ2-5; D possibly corresponds to TRBD2 (6 bases). The germline V gene has CDR1 SNHLY and CDR2 FYNNEI. Trimming pared 4 bases from V and 5 bases from J, leaving 11 bases between. This CDR3 has 13 residues.

CDR3: CSVADSYNEKLFF. CDR3 in DNA: TGCAGCGTTGCAGACAGCTATAATGAAAAACTGTTTTTT. The chain has TRBV29-1 and TRBJ1-4; possibly TRBD1 for D (5 bases). With 4 bases removed from V and 4 bases from J, the gap between germline ends came to 10 bases. From germline, CDR1 is SQVTM and CDR2 ANQGSEA. CDR3 size: 13 residues. Full variable domain (missing parts from reference TRBV29-1 and TRBJ1-4): SAVISQKPSRDICQRGTSLTIQCQVDSQVTMMFWYRQQPGQSLTLIATANQGSEATYESGFVIDKFPISRPNLTFSTLTVSNMSPEDSSIYLCSVADSYNEKLFFGSGTQLSVL.

This chain links TRBV18 with TRBJ1-4, with D possibly TRBD1 on 5 matching bases. The germline gives CDR1 KGHSH, CDR2 LQKENI. The CDR3 has 14 residues. Trimming cost V 1 base and J 7 bases, with 10 bases left between them. The CDR3 DNA reads TGTGCCAGCTCACCACAGGGACTGGGTGAAAAACTGTTTTTT. This sequence encodes CASSPQGLGEKLFF.

The V gene is TRBV30, the J gene TRBJ2-7; 14 positions match TRBD2. J was trimmed by 0 bases and V by 4 bases; bases with no gene match: 8. The CDR3 contains 17 residues. Germline V gene data show CDR1 as GTSNPN and CDR2 as SVGIG (reference sequence). CDR3 amino acids: CAWNQAGTSGGSYEQYF. Here the CDR3 DNA reads TGTGCCTGGAACCAAGCCGGGACTAGCGGGGGCTCCTACGAGCAGTACTTC. The full variable domain, rest sourced from reference TRBV30 and TRBJ2-7, is SQTIHQWPATLVQPVGSPLSLECTVEGTSNPNLYWYRQAAGRGLQLLFYSVGIGQISSEVPQNLSASRPQDRQFILSSKKLLLSDSGFYLCAWNQAGTSGGSYEQYFGPGTRLTVT.

The rearrangement uses TRBV18 and TRBJ2-7; 9 nucleotides match TRBD1. Unmatched junction bases numbered 6, after V lost 4 bases and J lost 2 bases. CDR3 length: 15 residues. Germline CDR1 KGHSH, CDR2 LQKENI. CDR3 coding DNA: TGTGCCAGCTCACAGCCGGGACAGGGTACCTACGAGCAGTACTTC. The encoded protein is CASSQPGQGTYEQYF.

This clone was observed many times. The chain combines TRBV11-2 with TRBJ1-3; D call uncertain. CDR1 is SGHAT and CDR2 is FQNNGV in the germline V gene. The germline V and J ends were trimmed by 1 base and 2 bases, with 0 bases remaining between them. There are 12 residues in the CDR3. The CDR3 bases are TGTGCCAGCAGCTTAGCTGGAAACACCATATATTTT. Its protein is CASSLAGNTIYF.

This clone is medium-sized in the sample. The J gene is TRBJ1-2, the V gene TRBV5-4; TRBD1 might be the D (6 bases). Trimming stripped 2 bases from V and 2 bases from J, with 13 bases between. Germline V gene sequence: CDR1 SGHNT, CDR2 YYREEE (reference sequence). The CDR3 is 15 amino acids. CDR3 sequence (DNA): TGTGCCAGCAGCTTTGGCCGGGGGGCCAACTATGGCTACACCTTC. Its translation: CASSFGRGANYGYTF. Drawing the rest from reference TRBV5-4 and TRBJ1-2, the complete variable domain is ETGVTQSPTHLIKTRGQQVTLRCSSQSGHNTVSWYQQALGQGPQFIFQYYREEENGRGNFPPRFSGLQFPNYSSELNVNALELDDSALYLCASSFGRGANYGYTFGSGTRLTVV.

The rearrangement joins TRBV7-9 to TRBJ1-6; tentative D call: TRBD1 (5 bases). Germline V gives CDR1 SEHNR, CDR2 FQNEAQ (reference sequence). Trimming removed 0 bases from V and 2 bases from J, with 11 bases in between. This CDR3 spans 17 amino acids. CDR3 in amino acids: CASSLAQGGPYNSPLHF. CDR3 bases: TGTGCCAGCAGCTTAGCCCAGGGAGGGCCCTATAATTCACCCCTCCACTTT.

J is TRBJ2-6 and V is TRBV6-5; D unresolved. Germline assignment: CDR1 MNHEY and CDR2 SVGAGI. The V end lost 7 bases, the J end lost 1 base, and 8 bases lay between the germline ends. The CDR3 runs 14 residues. The CDR3: CASTPSSGANVLTF. The CDR3 nucleotides are TGTGCCAGCACCCCTTCGTCTGGGGCCAACGTCCTGACTTTC.

The CDR3, as DNA: TGTGCCAGCAGTTTATTAGGCGGGGGGGCCTTTTCCTCCTACGAGCAGTACTTC. Its translation is CASSLLGGGAFSSYEQYF. The chain links TRBV27 to TRBJ2-7, with 9 bases lining up with TRBD2. Germline CDR1 reads MNHEY; CDR2 reads SMNVEV (reference sequence). CDR3 length: 18 amino acids. The J segment lost 0 bases and the V segment lost 1 base, leaving 10 bases of the junction unmatched.

The table lists this clone with a few counts. This chain links TRBV5-4 with TRBJ2-5; 9 bases are a match to TRBD2. Germline-derived CDR1 and CDR2 are SGHNT and YYREEE (reference sequence). With 4 bases clipped from V and 1 base from J, the junction kept 8 bases outside the gene matches. The CDR3 extends over 16 amino acids. The CDR3 DNA follows: TGTGCCAGCAGCAGTGCCGGGACTAGCTTCCAAGAGACCCAGTACTTC. This gives the protein CASSSAGTSFQETQYF.

This clone was observed a single time. The chain carries TRBV6-5 and TRBJ2-7; D may correspond to TRBD1 or TRBD2 (5 bases each). Germline CDR1 reads MNHEY; CDR2 reads SVGAGI. CDR3 size: 13 residues. V lost 6 bases and J 2 bases, leaving 11 bases between the germline ends. CDR3 nucleotides: TGTGCCAGCAGGGGGACGGCTACCTACGAGCAGTACTTC. It encodes CASRGTATYEQYF.

The V and J genes are TRBV4-1 and TRBJ2-5; 7 positions match TRBD2. Germline CDR1 and CDR2: MGHRA and YSYEKL. The CDR3 is made up of 18 amino acids. V was clipped by 1 base and J by 1 base; unmatched bases: 12. CDR3 loop: CASSQGHGAAGSQETQYF. The DNA for the CDR3 is TGCGCCAGCAGCCAAGGACATGGGGCAGCGGGGAGCCAAGAGACCCAGTACTTC.

Note on this clone: Different DNA sequences within this sample yield the same CDR3. The chain employs TRBV6-4 and TRBJ2-3, with 8 nucleotides matching TRBD2. Germline V lookup: CDR1 MRHNA, CDR2 SNTAGT. The CDR3 covers 12 residues. J gave up 4 bases and V 8 bases, and 2 bases lay outside the gene matches. In nucleotides, the CDR3 is TGTGCCAGCTCCGGGGGGGCAGATACGCAGTATTTT. Translation: CASSGGADTQYF.

This chain connects TRBV5-6 to TRBJ2-7; maybe TRBD1 (6 bases). Germline values: CDR1 SGHDT, CDR2 YYEEEE. The CDR3 consists of 12 residues. Trimming removed 4 bases from V and 6 bases from J, with 11 bases in between. The CDR3 is CASSTSRGEQYF. The CDR3 coding sequence is TGTGCCAGCAGCACATCCAGGGGCGAGCAGTACTTC.

The V call is TRBV7-9, the J call TRBJ2-2; D perhaps matches TRBD2 (5 bases). The CDR3 consists of 14 residues. Trimming removed 1 base at V and 7 bases at J, with 10 bases between. Germline V lookup: CDR1 SEHNR, CDR2 FQNEAQ (reference sequence). The CDR3 DNA sequence: TGTGCCAGCAGCTTAGATATCGGGATCGGGGAGCTGTTTTTT. This encodes CASSLDIGIGELFF.

DNA of the CDR3: TGTGCCAGCAGTGGTACACGACAGGGACCAACTTCACCCCTCCACTTT. Translation: CASSGTRQGPTSPLHF. This chain uses TRBV6-1 with TRBJ1-6; 7 bases match TRBD1. Trimming at V came to 4 bases and at J to 9 bases, leaving 12 bases not matched to a gene. The CDR3 contains 16 residues. Per germline, CDR1 MNHNS and CDR2 SASEGT.

The chain is built from TRBV10-2 and TRBJ1-2; a weak D match, TRBD1 (5 bases). Trimming shortened V by 0 bases and J by 4 bases, and 12 bases separated the two germline ends. The CDR3 runs 15 residues. Germline assignment: CDR1 WSHSY and CDR2 SAAADI. The CDR3, as DNA: TGCGCCAGCAGTGAGTCTGCGACAGAGGGCTATGGCTACACCTTC. It specifies CASSESATEGYGYTF.

This clone was recorded a few times. V and J are TRBV6-5 and TRBJ2-7; 8 bases are shared with TRBD1. The J segment lost 3 bases and the V segment lost 3 bases, leaving 4 bases of the junction unmatched. The germline V gene has CDR1 MNHEY and CDR2 SVGAGI. This CDR3 contains 14 residues. The CDR3 sequence is CASSYTTGGYEQYF. The CDR3 nucleotides read TGTGCCAGCAGTTATACCACAGGGGGCTACGAGCAGTACTTC.

The genes are TRBV5-1 and TRBJ2-7; tentatively, D is TRBD1 (6 bases). The CDR3 runs 18 residues. The germline V and J ends were trimmed by 0 bases and 5 bases, with 24 bases remaining between them. Germline CDR1 reads SGHRS; CDR2 reads YFSETQ. Here the CDR3 DNA reads TGCGCCAGCAGCTTGGGACTTAGGGGCAGGGGAGCTCTACACGAGCAGTACTTC. This gives the protein CASSLGLRGRGALHEQYF.

The chain recombines TRBV6-1 with TRBJ2-1, with D unresolved. V dropped 6 bases and J dropped 7 bases, with 16 bases sitting between them. The germline CDR1 and CDR2 sequences are MNHNS and SASEGT. This CDR3 contains 14 residues. The CDR3 DNA reads as TGTGCCAGCAGCTATACCGACACGGCAAATGAGCAGTTCTTC. Its translation: CASSYTDTANEQFF.

This chain links TRBV5-1 with TRBJ2-7; D is possibly TRBD2 (5 bases). Trimming removed 3 bases from V and 2 bases from J, with 12 bases in between. The CDR3 covers 14 residues. Germline values: CDR1 SGHRS, CDR2 YFSETQ. The CDR3: CASSSGLLAYEQYF. The CDR3 DNA follows: TGCGCCAGCAGCTCCGGACTCCTCGCCTACGAGCAGTACTTC.

The rearrangement links TRBV9 to TRBJ1-2; possible D gene TRBD1, 6 bases. Germline assignment: CDR1 SGDLS and CDR2 YYNGEE. V was trimmed by 4 bases and J by 8 bases, leaving 21 bases between them. The CDR3 is made up of 15 amino acids. DNA of the CDR3: TGTGCCAGCAGCCCATCGGGGGGCCCCCCCAGGGGCTACACCTTC. It encodes CASSPSGGPPRGYTF. Complete variable domain (other parts from reference TRBV9 and TRBJ1-2): DSGVTQTPKHLITATGQRVTLRCSPRSGDLSVYWYQQSLDQGLQFLIQYYNGEERAKGNILERFSAQQFPDLHSELNLSSLELGDSALYFCASSPSGGPPRGYTFGSGTRLTVV.

The table lists this clone with a few counts. The chain is built from TRBV10-1 and TRBJ2-7, with 9 bases aligning to TRBD2. This CDR3 is built from 15 residues. CDR1 WNHNN and CDR2 SYGVQD come from the germline V gene (reference sequence). The trim removed 0 bases at V and 3 bases at J, leaving 3 bases unmatched. CDR3 in DNA: TGCGCCAGCAGTGAGTCTGCGGGAGGGTTCTACGAGCAGTACTTC. It codes for CASSESAGGFYEQYF.

This clone was counted a few times. This sequence joins TRBV4-2 and TRBJ1-1, with D perhaps TRBD1 (5 bases). This CDR3 is 14 amino acids long. Trimming shortened V by 4 bases and J by 8 bases, and 17 bases separated the two germline ends. Germline V gives CDR1 LGHNA, CDR2 YNFKEQ. This CDR3 is CASSPTGGRDEAFF. The CDR3 coding sequence is TGTGCCAGCAGCCCTACCGGCGGACGGGACGAAGCTTTCTTT.

This clone was observed a handful of times. This chain joins TRBV28 and TRBJ1-1, with D hard to call. The V and J ends lost 5 bases and 0 bases respectively, with 4 bases between them. The CDR3 length is 12 residues. Germline values: CDR1 MDHEN, CDR2 SYDVKM. The CDR3 loop reads CASSPMNTEAFF. CDR3 DNA sequence: TGTGCCAGCAGTCCCATGAACACTGAAGCTTTCTTT.